This T cell receptor (beta chain) came from a study of blood T cell repertoires in COVID-19. Across the whole study: Acute and convalescent COVID-19 specimens originated in the United States, Italy and Spain. PBMCs, B-cell-depleted T cells, or T cells were the source of the cDNA or gDNA that made up the material.

Original analysis: Quantification of nucleated cells was approximated via reference gene primer amplification. Clones were read by immunoSEQ multiplex PCR, and TCRdb kept only the in-frame ones, dropping some. That table is the source of V, J and clone size, and D and trimming were worked out from the DNA. The data contain roughly 300,000 clones, 87% of them singletons. With 4 bases clipped from V and 5 bases from J, the junction kept 3 bases outside the gene matches. Germline assignment: CDR1 PRHDT and CDR2 FYEKMQ (reference sequence). The CDR3 totals 13 residues. Sequenced input: peripheral blood. This receptor was taken from a woman aged 40 to 49 who had recovered from COVID-19. This rearrangement joins TRBV13 to TRBJ1-1, with 8 bases that match TRBD1. CDR3 DNA sequence: TGTGCCAGCAGCTGGACAGGGAGAACTGAAGCTTTCTTT. Its translation is CASSWTGRTEAFF.